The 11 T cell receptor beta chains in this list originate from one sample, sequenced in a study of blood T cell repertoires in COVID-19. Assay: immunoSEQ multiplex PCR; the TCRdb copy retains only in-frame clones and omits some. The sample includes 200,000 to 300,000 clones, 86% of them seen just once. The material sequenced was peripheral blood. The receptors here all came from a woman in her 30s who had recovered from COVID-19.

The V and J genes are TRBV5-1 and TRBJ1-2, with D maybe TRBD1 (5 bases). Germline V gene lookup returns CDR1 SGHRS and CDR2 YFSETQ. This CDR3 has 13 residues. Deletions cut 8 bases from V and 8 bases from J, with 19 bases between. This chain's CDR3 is CASRTREGDGYTF. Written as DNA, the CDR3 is TGCGCCAGTAGGACAAGGGAGGGAGACGGCTACACCTTC.

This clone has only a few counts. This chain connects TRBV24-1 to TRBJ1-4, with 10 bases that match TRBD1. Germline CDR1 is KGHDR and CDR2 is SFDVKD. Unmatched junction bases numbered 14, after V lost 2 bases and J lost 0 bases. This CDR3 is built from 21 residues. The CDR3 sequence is CATSDSPRTGQGNPTNEKLFF. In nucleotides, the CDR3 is TGTGCCACCAGTGATTCGCCAAGGACGGGACAGGGGAATCCAACTAATGAAAAACTGTTTTTT.

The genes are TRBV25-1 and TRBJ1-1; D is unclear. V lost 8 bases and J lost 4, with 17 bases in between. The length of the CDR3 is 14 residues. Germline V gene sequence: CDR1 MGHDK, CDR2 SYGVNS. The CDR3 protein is CASLSGGWTTEAFF. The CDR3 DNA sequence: TGTGCCAGCTTAAGTGGAGGGTGGACCACTGAAGCTTTCTTT.

CDR3 loop: CASSQVASGRNEQFF. The CDR3 bases are TGTGCCAGCAGCCAAGTAGCGAGTGGACGCAATGAGCAGTTCTTC. The chain uses TRBV3-1 (or the pseudogene TRBV3-2) and TRBJ2-1; maybe TRBD2 (5 bases). The V end lost 1 base, the J end lost 6 bases, and 13 bases lay between the germline ends. Germline V gene sequence: CDR1 LGHDT, CDR2 YNNKEL (reference sequence). This CDR3 region has 15 residues.

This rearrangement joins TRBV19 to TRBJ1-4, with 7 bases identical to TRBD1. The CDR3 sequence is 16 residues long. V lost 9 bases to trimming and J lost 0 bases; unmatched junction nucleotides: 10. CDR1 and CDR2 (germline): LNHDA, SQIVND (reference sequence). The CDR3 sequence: CASKAPTGATNEKLFF. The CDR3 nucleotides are TGTGCCAGCAAGGCCCCCACAGGGGCAACTAATGAAAAACTGTTTTTT.

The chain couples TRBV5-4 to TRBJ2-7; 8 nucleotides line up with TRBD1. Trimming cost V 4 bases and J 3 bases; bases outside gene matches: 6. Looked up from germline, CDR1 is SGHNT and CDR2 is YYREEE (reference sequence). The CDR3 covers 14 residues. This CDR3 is CASSPDRGGYEQYF. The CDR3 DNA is TGTGCCAGCAGCCCCGACAGGGGAGGCTACGAGCAGTACTTC.

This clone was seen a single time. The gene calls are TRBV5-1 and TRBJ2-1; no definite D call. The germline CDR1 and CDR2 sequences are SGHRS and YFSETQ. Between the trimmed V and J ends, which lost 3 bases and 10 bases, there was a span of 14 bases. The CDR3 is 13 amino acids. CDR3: CASSSTPRGEQFF. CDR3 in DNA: TGCGCCAGCAGCTCGACCCCACGAGGAGAGCAGTTCTTC.

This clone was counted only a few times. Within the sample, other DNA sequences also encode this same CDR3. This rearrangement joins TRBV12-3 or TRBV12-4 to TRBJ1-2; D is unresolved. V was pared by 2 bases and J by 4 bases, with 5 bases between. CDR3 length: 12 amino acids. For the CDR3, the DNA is TGTGCCAGCAGTTTAAACATCTATGGCTACACCTTC. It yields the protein CASSLNIYGYTF.

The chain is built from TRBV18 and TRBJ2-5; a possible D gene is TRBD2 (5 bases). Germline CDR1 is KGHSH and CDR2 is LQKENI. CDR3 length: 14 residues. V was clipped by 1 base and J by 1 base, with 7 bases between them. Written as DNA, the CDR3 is TGTGCCAGCTCACCACGTACTAGCCAAGAGACCCAGTACTTC. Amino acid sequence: CASSPRTSQETQYF.

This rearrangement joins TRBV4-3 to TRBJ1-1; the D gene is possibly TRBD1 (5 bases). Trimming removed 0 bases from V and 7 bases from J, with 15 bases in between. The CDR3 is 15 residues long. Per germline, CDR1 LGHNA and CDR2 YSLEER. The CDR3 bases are TGCGCCAGCAGCCAAGATATTGGGTTAAGGGGTGAAGCTTTCTTT. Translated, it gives CASSQDIGLRGEAFF.

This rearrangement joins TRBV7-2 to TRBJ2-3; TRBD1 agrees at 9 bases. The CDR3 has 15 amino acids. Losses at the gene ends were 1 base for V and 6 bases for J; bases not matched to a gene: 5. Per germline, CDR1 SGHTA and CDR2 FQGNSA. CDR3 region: CASSLDRGRGDTQYF. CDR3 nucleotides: TGTGCCAGCAGCTTAGACAGGGGGCGTGGGGATACGCAGTATTTT.